Below, 5 T cell receptor beta chains from the same sample are listed, as sequenced in a study of T cell responses to AZD1222 COVID-19 vaccine. The repertoire was sequenced with immunoSEQ multiplex PCR; TCRdb's copy has only in-frame clones and lacks some. The data contain about 200,000 clones, about 86% of them singletons. This material consisted of peripheral blood, taken on day 0 of AZD1222 vaccination. These receptors were collected from an adult in good health.

In this sample, this clone turned up once. This chain connects TRBV6-6 to TRBJ2-5, with 8 positions matching TRBD2. V lost 4 bases to trimming and J lost 5 bases; unmatched junction nucleotides: 15. The CDR3 totals 17 residues. In germline, CDR1 is MNHNY, CDR2 SVGAGI (reference sequence). Written as DNA, the CDR3 is TGTGCCAGCAGTTCCATGCGGTGGAGCGGGGGTGGTGAGACCCAGTACTTC. This translates into CASSSMRWSGGGETQYF.

This clone has only a few counts. This chain uses TRBV19 with TRBJ1-2; D is uncertain. Trimming shortened V by 3 bases and J by 4 bases, and 9 bases separated the two germline ends. The CDR3 runs 13 residues. Germline-derived CDR1 and CDR2 are LNHDA and SQIVND (reference sequence). This chain's CDR3 is CASSISGSYGYTF. Here the CDR3 DNA reads TGTGCCAGTAGTATTTCCGGCTCCTATGGCTACACCTTC. The full variable domain, rest sourced from reference TRBV19 and TRBJ1-2, is DGGITQSPKYLFRKEGQNVTLSCEQNLNHDAMYWYRQDPGQGLRLIYYSQIVNDFQKGDIAEGYSVSREKKESFPLTVTSAQKNPTAFYLCASSISGSYGYTFGSGTRLTVV.

The CDR3 loop is CASSLRSASTYEQYF. The CDR3 DNA sequence: TGTGCCAGCAGCTTGCGCTCGGCCAGCACCTACGAGCAGTACTTC. V is TRBV5-6 and J is TRBJ2-7, with D unresolved. This CDR3 is 15 amino acids long. The V and J ends lost 1 base and 2 bases respectively, with 13 bases between them. CDR1 is SGHDT, CDR2 YYEEEE, per germline.

The chain has TRBV19 and TRBJ1-1; D perhaps matches TRBD1 (6 bases). The V and J ends lost 3 bases and 6 bases respectively, with 14 bases between them. This CDR3 has 14 amino acids. Germline lookup yields CDR1 LNHDA and CDR2 SQIVND (reference sequence). CDR3 nucleotides: TGTGCCAGTAGTATGAACAGGGTGGTGGCTGAAGCTTTCTTT. Translating gives CASSMNRVVAEAFF.

V gene TRBV9 combines with J gene TRBJ2-1; D unclear. Germline values: CDR1 SGDLS, CDR2 YYNGEE. V shed 3 bases and J shed 5 bases, with 12 bases lying between them. The CDR3 extends over 14 amino acids. The CDR3 loop is CASSDTDQDNEQFF. The DNA for the CDR3 is TGTGCCAGCAGCGACACGGACCAAGACAATGAGCAGTTCTTC.